This T cell receptor (beta chain) emerged from a study of response to subunit inactivated influenza vaccine. Study-wide findings and caveats: There was a suggestion from the authors that each seasonal influenza vaccination recruits few new T cells.

With respect to this clonotype: The antigen is undetermined.

TCRdb used MiXCR to reprocess the RT-PCR reads, holding one entry per CDR3 protein. The sample yields around 530,000 distinct CDR3 sequences, 15% to 20% seen once. The source material was CD4+ T cells sorted from PBMCs, sampled about 24 months after vaccination. The TCR sequence derives from a man between 50 and 75 years old who received an inactivated influenza vaccine.

The CDR3 region is CASSKTSGGSPDTQYF. CDR3 in DNA: TGTGCCAGCAGCAAGACTAGCGGGGGGTCCCCAGATACGCAGTATTTT. The chain couples TRBV3-1 to TRBJ2-3; 13 nucleotides line up with TRBD2. The germline V gene encodes CDR1 LGHDT and CDR2 YNNKEL (reference sequence). This CDR3 is 16 amino acids long. The junction had 6 bases not matched to a gene; V was cut back by 5 bases and J by 4 bases.